What follows are 5 T cell receptor beta chains derived from one specimen sequenced in a study of blood T cell repertoires in COVID-19. Profiled with immunoSEQ multiplex PCR; TCRdb holds only in-frame clones, not every one. Of around 280,000 clones in the sample, approximately 90% were seen once. The sample taken for sequencing was peripheral blood. Receptors originate from a woman between 50 and 59 years old who had recovered from COVID-19.

The CDR3 DNA sequence: TGTGCCAGCAGAAACCAGGACAGGGGGCACGGTGAAAAACTGTTTTTT. This encodes CASRNQDRGHGEKLFF. The chain has TRBV3-1 (or the pseudogene TRBV3-2) and TRBJ1-4; 11 bases fit TRBD1. CDR3 length: 16 amino acids. V was clipped by 6 bases and J by 7 bases; unmatched bases: 10. Germline CDR1 is LGHDT and CDR2 is YNNKEL (reference sequence).

The rearrangement links TRBV7-9 to TRBJ2-3; D is uncertain. Looked up from germline, CDR1 is SEHNR and CDR2 is FQNEAQ (reference sequence). The CDR3 is 14 residues long. V was cut by 5 bases and J by 2 bases, with 11 bases left in between. DNA for the CDR3: TGTGCCAGCAGCCCCACCACATCCACAGATACGCAGTATTTT. Protein: CASSPTTSTDTQYF.

This clone has a count of ten or more. The chain recombines TRBV25-1 with TRBJ2-2; the match to TRBD1 covers 7 bases. Germline loops: CDR1 MGHDK, CDR2 SYGVNS. V lost 4 bases, J lost 4 bases, and 9 bases stayed unmatched. The CDR3 covers 16 residues. CDR3 region: CASSGRGQVGTGELFF. CDR3 sequence (DNA): TGTGCCAGCAGTGGCCGAGGACAGGTGGGCACCGGGGAGCTGTTTTTT.

The chain has TRBV29-1 and TRBJ1-1; D gene unclear. The germline CDR1 and CDR2 sequences are SQVTM and ANQGSEA. CDR3 length: 11 residues. Trimming stripped 4 bases from V and 6 bases from J, with 9 bases between. The CDR3 loop is CSVGGLAEAFF. DNA for the CDR3: TGCAGCGTTGGCGGGTTGGCTGAAGCTTTCTTT.

The chain's CDR3 is CASSPAGGASSYNEQFF. CDR3 sequence (DNA): TGTGCCAGCAGCCCAGCGGGCGGGGCCAGCTCCTACAATGAGCAGTTCTTC. The rearrangement joins TRBV9 to TRBJ2-1; D may be TRBD2 (6 bases). The CDR3 sequence is 17 residues long. The V gene's germline CDR1 is SGDLS and CDR2 YYNGEE. Trimming removed 4 bases from V and 0 bases from J, with 17 bases in between.